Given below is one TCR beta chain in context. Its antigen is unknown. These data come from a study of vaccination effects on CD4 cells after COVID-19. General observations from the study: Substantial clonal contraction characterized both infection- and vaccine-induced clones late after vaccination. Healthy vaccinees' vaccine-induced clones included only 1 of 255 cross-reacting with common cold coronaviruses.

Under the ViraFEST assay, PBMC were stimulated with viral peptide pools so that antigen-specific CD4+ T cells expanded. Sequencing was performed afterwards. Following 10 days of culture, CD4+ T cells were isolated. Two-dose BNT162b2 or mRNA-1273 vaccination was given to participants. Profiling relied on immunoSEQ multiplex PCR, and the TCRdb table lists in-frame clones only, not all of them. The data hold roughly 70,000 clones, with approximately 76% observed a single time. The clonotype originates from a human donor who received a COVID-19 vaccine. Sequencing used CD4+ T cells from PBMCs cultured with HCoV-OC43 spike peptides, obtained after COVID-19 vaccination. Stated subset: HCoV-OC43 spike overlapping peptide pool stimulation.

In DNA form, the CDR3 reads TGTGCCAGCAGTTCCAGTTTCTCTGGGGCCAACGTCCTGACTTTC. The encoded protein is CASSSSFSGANVLTF. This chain uses TRBV6-5 with TRBJ2-6; the D is unclear. The germline V gene has CDR1 MNHEY and CDR2 SVGAGI. The CDR3 is 15 residues long. V was clipped by 4 bases and J by 0 bases, with 7 bases between them.